The rows below give T cell receptor beta chains drawn from one sample of a study of T cells expressing NK-cell markers. For each CDR3 protein, TCRdb gives one entry from its re-call of the 5' RACE reads, without DNA. The listing records roughly 180,000 distinct CDR3 sequences. Sample: blood T cells: a sorted CD56 or NKG2C T cell subset, CD4+ or CD8+ T cells, or bulk PBMC T cells (not recorded which). The receptors were sampled from a woman between 18 and 69 years old in good health. CDR3s include the opening cysteine and the closing phenylalanine or tryptophan.

v_call	j_call	cdr3_aa
TRBV20-1	TRBJ1-1	CSARVGWGVQMNTEAFF
TRBV2	TRBJ2-3	CASSEEGEGTDTQYF
TRBV3-1	TRBJ2-7	CASSQEVTTYEQYF
TRBV5-6	TRBJ2-3	CASSLAGTSGGPDTQYF
TRBV10-3	TRBJ2-2	CAISESSGTGELFF
TRBV11-1	TRBJ2-2	CASSPGPGLAANTGELFF
TRBV6-5	TRBJ1-3	CASSYDRIPGNTIYF
TRBV7-3	TRBJ2-3	CASSLRSGGSTDTQYF
TRBV6-5	TRBJ2-2	CASSYSTVLATGELFF
TRBV5-6	TRBJ2-1	CASSLGLGRNEQFF
TRBV19	TRBJ1-6	CASRSLDSPLHF
TRBV11-2	TRBJ2-7	CASSLLVRSYEQYF
TRBV12-3/TRBV12-4	TRBJ2-1	CASSFPTGRGKGEQFF
TRBV20-1	TRBJ1-4	CSARKNRVEKLFF
TRBV4-2	TRBJ2-1	CASSQGPRDGNEQFF
TRBV6-5	TRBJ1-6	CASSYNQGANSPLHF
TRBV12-3/TRBV12-4	TRBJ2-5	CASSWVFETQYF
TRBV5-1	TRBJ2-5	CASSLAAAISQETQYF
TRBV20-1	TRBJ1-6	CSARGQGVVYNSPLHF
TRBV10-3	TRBJ2-3	CAIYSGRAGGTDTQYF
TRBV12-3/TRBV12-4	TRBJ2-1	CASSLTSGAYNEQFF
TRBV6-5	TRBJ1-2	CASSYSGTTTNYGYTF
TRBV9	TRBJ1-5	CASSVGTVPNQPQHF
TRBV2	TRBJ2-3	CATGPHVSTDTQYF
TRBV3-1	TRBJ2-7	CASSQSAGMPYEQYF